Reported below is one TCR beta chain. This entry belongs to a study of Ad26.COV2.S vaccination and SARS-CoV-2 variants. Treatment defined: around 19 received Ad26.COV2.S at low or high dose, single or two shots; a few received placebo; per-sample allocation not given. All samples were drawn on day 63, counting from the first vaccine or placebo injection. Vaccination employed an Ad26 vector expressing the Wuhan-strain SARS-CoV-2 spike. CDR3 length: 15 amino acids. V gave up 3 bases and J gave up 2 bases; unmatched junction bases: 4. The germline V gene has CDR1 LNHDA and CDR2 SQIVND (reference sequence). Profiling relied on immunoSEQ multiplex PCR, and the TCRdb table lists in-frame clones only, not all of them. This table has about 250,000 clones, around 90% appearing once.

Sample: peripheral blood, taken in a trial of Ad26.COV2.S vaccine versus placebo. The receptor's source is a person aged 18 to 59 who received the Ad26.COV2.S COVID-19 vaccine or a placebo. This sequence joins TRBV19 and TRBJ1-5; 7 bases fit TRBD1. The CDR3, as DNA: TGTGCCAGTAGTATGCGTGGACAGGGCAATCAGCCCCAGCATTTT. Encoded protein: CASSMRGQGNQPQHF.